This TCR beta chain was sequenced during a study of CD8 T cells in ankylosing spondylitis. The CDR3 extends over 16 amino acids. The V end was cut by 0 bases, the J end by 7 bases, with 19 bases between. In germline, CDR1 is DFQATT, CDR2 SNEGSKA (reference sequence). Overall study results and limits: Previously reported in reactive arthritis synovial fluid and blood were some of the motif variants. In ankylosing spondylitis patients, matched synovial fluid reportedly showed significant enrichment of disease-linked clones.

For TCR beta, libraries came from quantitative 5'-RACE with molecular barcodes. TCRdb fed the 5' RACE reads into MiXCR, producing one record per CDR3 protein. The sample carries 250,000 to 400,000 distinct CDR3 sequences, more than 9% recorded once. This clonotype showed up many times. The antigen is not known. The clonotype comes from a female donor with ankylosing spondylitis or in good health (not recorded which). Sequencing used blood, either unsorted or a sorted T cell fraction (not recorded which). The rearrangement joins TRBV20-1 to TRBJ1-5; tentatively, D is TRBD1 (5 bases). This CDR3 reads CSARDLWLLRGQPQHF. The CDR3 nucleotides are TGCAGTGCTAGAGATCTTTGGCTCCTCCGGGGGCAGCCCCAGCATTTT.